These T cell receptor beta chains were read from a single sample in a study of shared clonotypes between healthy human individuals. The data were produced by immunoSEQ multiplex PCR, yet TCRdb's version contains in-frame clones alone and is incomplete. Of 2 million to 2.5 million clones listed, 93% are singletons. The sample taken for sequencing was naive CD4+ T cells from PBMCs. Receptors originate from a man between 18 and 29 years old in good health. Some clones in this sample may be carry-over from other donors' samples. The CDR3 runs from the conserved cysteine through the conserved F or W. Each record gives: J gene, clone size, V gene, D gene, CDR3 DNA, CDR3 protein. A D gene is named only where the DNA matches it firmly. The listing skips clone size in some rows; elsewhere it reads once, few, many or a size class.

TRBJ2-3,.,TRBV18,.,TGTGCCAGCTCACCGCGGGAAGATACGCAGTATTTT,CASSPREDTQYF
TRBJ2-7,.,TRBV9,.,TGTGCCAGCGGCCGAGGGGCGGGTGGGTTCATGGAGCAGTACTTC,CASGRGAGGFMEQYF
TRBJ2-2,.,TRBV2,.,TGTGCCAGCAGTGAGTACGGGGCGTTAAAGGAGCTGTTTTTT,CASSEYGALKELFF
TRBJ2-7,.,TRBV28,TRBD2,TGTGCCAGCAGTAGGACTAGCTCCTACGAGCAGTACTTC,CASSRTSSYEQYF
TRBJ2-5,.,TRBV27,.,TGTGCCAGCAGTTTTAGTTGGGGGACCTACCAAGAGACCCAGTACTTC,CASSFSWGTYQETQYF
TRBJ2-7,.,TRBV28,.,TGTGCCAGCAGCAGGGCCGGACGGGAGGAGCAGTACTTC,CASSRAGREEQYF
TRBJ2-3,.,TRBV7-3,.,TGTGCCAGCAGCTTAGGGCAGACCACAGATACGCAGTATTTT,CASSLGQTTDTQYF
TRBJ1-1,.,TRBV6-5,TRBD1,TGTGCCAGCAGAAGGACAGGGAACACTGAAGCTTTCTTT,CASRRTGNTEAFF
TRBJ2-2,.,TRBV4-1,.,TGCGCCAGCAGCCAACGAACAACGTCGCGGTCCGGGGAGCTGTTTTTT,CASSQRTTSRSGELFF
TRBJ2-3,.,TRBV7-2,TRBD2,TGTGCCAGCAGCCTGAGACATAGCGGGAGCACAGATACGCAGTATTTT,CASSLRHSGSTDTQYF
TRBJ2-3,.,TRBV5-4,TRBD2,TGTGCCAGCAGCCCCGAGGGACTAGCGGACACAGATACGCAGTATTTT,CASSPEGLADTDTQYF
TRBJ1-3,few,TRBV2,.,TGTGCCAGCAGTGCCAGTGGAAACACCATATATTTT,CASSASGNTIYF
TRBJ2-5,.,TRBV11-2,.,TGTGCCAGCAGCTCCGGACTCCAAGAGACCCAGTACTTC,CASSSGLQETQYF
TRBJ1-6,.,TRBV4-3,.,TGCGCCAGCAGCCAAGGTGGGGACGCGAATTCACCCCTCCACTTT,CASSQGGDANSPLHF
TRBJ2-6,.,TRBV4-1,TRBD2,TGCGCCAGCGGGCCCAGCGGGATAGTCCCTGGGGCCAACGTCCTGACTTTC,CASGPSGIVPGANVLTF
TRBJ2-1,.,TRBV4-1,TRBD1,TGCGCCAGCAGCCAAGTGCGCGTGACAGGGCCTGACAATGAGCAGTTCTTC,CASSQVRVTGPDNEQFF
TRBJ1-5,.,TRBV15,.,TGTGCCACCAGCAGAGGGGGGGCTAGGGGTAGGTATCAGCCCCAGCATTTT,CATSRGGARGRYQPQHF
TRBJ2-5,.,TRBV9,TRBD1,TGTGCCAGCAGCGTGAGGACAGGGGAAGAGACCCAGTACTTC,CASSVRTGEETQYF
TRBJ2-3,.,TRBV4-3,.,TGCGCCAGCAGCGGGAATTGGGGGGATACGCAGTATTTT,CASSGNWGDTQYF
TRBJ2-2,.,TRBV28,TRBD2,TGTGCCAGCACCTTAAGTCGACGGGGGGCCGGGGAGCTGTTTTTT,CASTLSRRGAGELFF
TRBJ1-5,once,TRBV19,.,TGTGCCAGTAGTTGGCAGGGCGGCAATCAGCCCCAGCATTTT,CASSWQGGNQPQHF
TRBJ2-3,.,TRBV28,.,TGTGCCAGCGCAGGGGGCGGGAGGACAGATACGCAGTATTTT,CASAGGGRTDTQYF
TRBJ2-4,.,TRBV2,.,TGTGCCAGCAGTGATGTGGAAAACATTCAGTACTTC,CASSDVENIQYF
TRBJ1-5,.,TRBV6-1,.,TGTGCCAGCAGAGACAATACAGGGTCCCCCCAGCATTTT,CASRDNTGSPQHF
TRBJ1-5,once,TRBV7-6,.,TGTGCCAGCAGCCCGGAACAGAGTAGCAATCAGCCCCAGCATTTT,CASSPEQSSNQPQHF
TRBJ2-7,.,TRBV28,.,TGTGCCAGCAGTACCCGTGGGGGTAAGGTCTACGAGCAGTACTTC,CASSTRGGKVYEQYF
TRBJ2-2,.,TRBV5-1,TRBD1,TGCGCCAGCCTGGACAGGGGGAACACCGGGGAGCTGTTTTTT,CASLDRGNTGELFF
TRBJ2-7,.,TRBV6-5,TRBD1,TGTGCCAGCAGGACCTCCAGGGGGAGCTCCTACGAGCAGTACTTC,CASRTSRGSSYEQYF
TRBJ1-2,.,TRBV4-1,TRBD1,TGCGCCAGCAGCCAAGACCCTACAGGGGATCCTGGCTACACCTTC,CASSQDPTGDPGYTF
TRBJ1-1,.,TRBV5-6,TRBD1,TGTGCCAGCAGCAGGGACAGGGAGGTTGTAGCTTTCTTT,CASSRDREVVAFF
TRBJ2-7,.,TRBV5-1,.,TGCGCCAGCAGCTCCGGCCCGCAGTCCTACGAGCAGTACTTC,CASSSGPQSYEQYF
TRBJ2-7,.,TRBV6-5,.,TGTGCCAGCAGTACTAGGCAGGGCTACGAGCAGTACTTC,CASSTRQGYEQYF
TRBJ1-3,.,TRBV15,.,TGTGCCACCAGCAGAGTGGGGTCCGGAAACACCATATATTTT,CATSRVGSGNTIYF
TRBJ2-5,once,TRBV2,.,TGTGCCAGCAGAAAGAGTGGGCAAGAGACCCAGTACTTC,CASRKSGQETQYF
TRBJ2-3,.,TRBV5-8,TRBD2,TGTGCCAGCAGCCCAGGACTAGCGGGACCGGCTAGCACAGATACGCAGTATTTT,CASSPGLAGPASTDTQYF
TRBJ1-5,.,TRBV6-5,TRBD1,TGTGCCACCTCTTCGGGACAGCACAATCAGCCCCAGCATTTT,CATSSGQHNQPQHF
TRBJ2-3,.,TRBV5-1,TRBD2,TGCGCCAGCAGCTCATTAGCGGGAGGAACAGATACGCAGTATTTT,CASSSLAGGTDTQYF
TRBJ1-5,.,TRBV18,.,TGTGCCAGCTCAGTTTTCGATCAGCCCCAGCATTTT,CASSVFDQPQHF
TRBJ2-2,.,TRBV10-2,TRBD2,TGCGCCAGCAGTGGGTTGGAGAGACTAGCGGGAGGGCCGAACACCGGGGAGCTGTTTTTT,CASSGLERLAGGPNTGELFF
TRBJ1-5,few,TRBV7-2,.,TGTGCCAGCAGCCCCCGGGGGCAGGAGTATCAGCCCCAGCATTTT,CASSPRGQEYQPQHF
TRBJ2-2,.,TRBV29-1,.,TGCAGCGTTGGGGTTCGGGGGCCCACCGGGGAGCTGTTTTTT,CSVGVRGPTGELFF
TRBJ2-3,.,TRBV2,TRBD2,TGTGCCAGCAGTTACTCCGCCGGACTAGCGGGAGGATGGGATACGCAGTATTTT,CASSYSAGLAGGWDTQYF
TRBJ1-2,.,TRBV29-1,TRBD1,TGCAGCGTCCTCTACAGGGGGCACAACCCTAACTATGGCTACACCTTC,CSVLYRGHNPNYGYTF
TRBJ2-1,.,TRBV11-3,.,TGTGCCAGCAGCTCAAGGTCGGATGAGCAGTTCTTC,CASSSRSDEQFF
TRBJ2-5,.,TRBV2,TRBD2,TGTGCCACTAGACTAGCGGCCCAAGAGACCCAGTACTTC,CATRLAAQETQYF
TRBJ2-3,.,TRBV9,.,TGTGCCAGCAGTACAGAAAGCACAGATACGCAGTATTTT,CASSTESTDTQYF
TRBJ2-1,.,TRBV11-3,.,TGTGCCAGCAGCTCAAGCCGTAGCGGAGACAATGAGCAGTTCTTC,CASSSSRSGDNEQFF
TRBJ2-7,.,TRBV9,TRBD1,TGTGCCAGCAGCCCTCATTCAGGGGGAAGCTCCTACGAGCAGTACTTC,CASSPHSGGSSYEQYF
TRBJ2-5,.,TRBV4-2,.,TGTGCCAGCAGCCAAGATAGTAGGGGTGGAAGGGGGGAGACCCAGTACTTC,CASSQDSRGGRGETQYF
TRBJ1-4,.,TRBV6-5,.,TGTGCCAGCAGTTACTCGATCCGGGCGACTAATGAAAAACTGTTTTTT,CASSYSIRATNEKLFF
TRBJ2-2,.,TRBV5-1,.,TGCGCCAGCAGCTTGCCGACCAGACCGGAGCTGTTTTTT,CASSLPTRPELFF
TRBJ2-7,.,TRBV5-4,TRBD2,TGTGCCAGCAGCTTGGGGGCCTCTAGCGGCACATCCTACGAGCAGTACTTC,CASSLGASSGTSYEQYF
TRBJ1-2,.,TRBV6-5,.,TGTGCCAGCAGTTACTCAGCGGCAGGGGACGTCTATGGCTACACCTTC,CASSYSAAGDVYGYTF
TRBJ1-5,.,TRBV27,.,TGTGCCAGCAGTAGGCAGAGCGGCAATCAGCCCCAGCATTTT,CASSRQSGNQPQHF
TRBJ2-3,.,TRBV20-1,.,TGCAAGGGAGTTCACACAGATACGCAGTATTTT,CKGVHTDTQYF
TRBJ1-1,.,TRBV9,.,TGTGCCAGCAGCATCGGCCTCGCGAACACTGAAGCTTTCTTT,CASSIGLANTEAFF
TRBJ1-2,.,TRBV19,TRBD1,TGTGCCAGTAGTTCCTTACGGACAGGCCATGGCTACACCTTC,CASSSLRTGHGYTF